The 27 T cell receptor beta chains reported below all come from one sample, sequenced in a study of blood T cell repertoires in COVID-19. Method: immunoSEQ multiplex PCR; TCRdb's copy keeps in-frame clones and lacks some. The sample shows roughly 34,000 clones, over 80% of them seen only once. Sequenced sample: peripheral blood. Every receptor here comes from a man in his 60s with active COVID-19.

This clone was recorded only once. The genes are TRBV12-3 or TRBV12-4 and TRBJ2-7; 8 bases match TRBD2. CDR3 length equals 13 residues. V shed 7 bases, J shed 6 bases, and the junction held 8 bases outside the gene matches. CDR3 nucleotides: TGTGCCAGCACCTATGGACTAGCACTCGAGCAGTACTTC. Protein product: CASTYGLALEQYF.

The rearrangement uses TRBV11-2 and TRBJ2-1, with 9 positions matching TRBD2. The V gene's germline CDR1 is SGHAT and CDR2 FQNNGV. CDR3 length equals 18 residues. Trimming removed 5 bases from V and 7 bases from J; junction bases left unmatched: 18. The CDR3 sequence: CASSKVSGSGPQQNEQFF. The DNA of the CDR3 is TGTGCCAGCAGCAAGGTTAGCGGGAGTGGCCCGCAACAGAATGAGCAGTTCTTC.

This chain uses TRBV2 with TRBJ2-1, with 8 bases identical to TRBD2. The ends lost 3 bases at V and 7 bases at J; junction bases unmatched: 2. Germline CDR1 SNHLY, CDR2 FYNNEI. This CDR3 contains 13 residues. The CDR3 coding sequence is TGTGCCAGCAGTGATGGGACTAGTAATGAGCAGTTCTTC. Protein: CASSDGTSNEQFF.

The rearrangement uses TRBV29-1 and TRBJ2-1, with 12 bases lining up with TRBD2. Germline loops: CDR1 SQVTM, CDR2 ANQGSEA. The V and J ends lost 3 bases and 4 bases, in that order; junction bases with no gene match: 4. This CDR3 is 15 amino acids long. CDR3 bases: TGCAGCGTTGACCGGACTAGCGGGACGTACAATGAGCAGTTCTTC. It translates to CSVDRTSGTYNEQFF.

V usage is TRBV27 and J usage is TRBJ2-7; 12 positions agree with TRBD2. The CDR3 has 16 amino acids. V trimming: 5 bases; J trimming: 2 bases; junction bases outside the gene matches: 7. Germline V gives CDR1 MNHEY, CDR2 SMNVEV (reference sequence). In DNA form, the CDR3 reads TGTGCCAGCAGTCCACGGACTAGCGGGACCACCTACGAGCAGTACTTC. It is translated as CASSPRTSGTTYEQYF.

The chain has TRBV27 and TRBJ2-3; 10 bases match TRBD2. The CDR3 sequence is 17 residues long. The germline CDR1 and CDR2 sequences are MNHEY and SMNVEV (reference sequence). With 3 bases clipped from V and 2 bases from J, the junction kept 8 bases outside the gene matches. This CDR3 is CASSFLLAGEPTDTQYF. The CDR3 DNA is TGTGCCAGCAGTTTTTTGCTAGCGGGAGAACCCACAGATACGCAGTATTTT.

This chain uses TRBV9 with TRBJ2-1; unclear D gene. This CDR3 is built from 15 residues. The V end lost 2 bases, the J end lost 4 bases, and 13 bases lay between the germline ends. Germline lookup yields CDR1 SGDLS and CDR2 YYNGEE. DNA of the CDR3: TGTGCCAGCAGCGTCTCCATCGACTTTTACAATGAGCAGTTCTTC. Encoded protein: CASSVSIDFYNEQFF.

This CDR3 is CASSARTGGWYSPLHF. The CDR3 bases are TGTGCCAGCAGTGCCCGGACAGGGGGGTGGTATTCACCCCTCCACTTT. The chain carries TRBV28 and TRBJ1-6; 10 positions match TRBD1. The CDR3 has 16 residues. Germline V gives CDR1 MDHEN, CDR2 SYDVKM. The V segment lost 5 bases and the J segment 8 bases; nucleotides outside the gene matches: 9.

In this sample, this clone turned up once. This rearrangement joins TRBV6-5 to TRBJ2-7, with D perhaps TRBD2 (5 bases). The CDR3 length is 13 residues. CDR1 is MNHEY and CDR2 is SVGAGI in the germline V gene. The V end lost 7 bases, the J end lost 3 bases, and 13 bases lay between the germline ends. CDR3 nucleotides: TGTGCCAGCAAGGGAGAACGGGACTACGAGCAGTACTTC. Residues: CASKGERDYEQYF.

This clone was seen only a few times. This rearrangement joins TRBV6-5 to TRBJ2-7; TRBD2 matches 10 bases. J was trimmed by 7 bases and V by 6 bases; bases with no gene match: 3. CDR3 length: 12 residues. Germline CDR1 is MNHEY and CDR2 is SVGAGI. The DNA of the CDR3 is TGTGCCAGCAGAACACTAGCGGGGGAGCAGTACTTC. Translated, it gives CASRTLAGEQYF.

The rearrangement uses TRBV6-5 and TRBJ2-1; 7 bases are shared with TRBD1. The CDR3 runs 15 residues. The V gene's germline CDR1 is MNHEY and CDR2 SVGAGI. With V trimmed by 6 bases and J by 3 bases, 8 bases remained unmatched. This CDR3 is CASRYDRVSYNEQFF. The CDR3 nucleotides read TGTGCCAGCAGATACGACAGGGTAAGCTACAATGAGCAGTTCTTC.

V usage is TRBV2 and J usage is TRBJ1-1, with a weak D call TRBD1 (6 bases). Germline V gene lookup returns CDR1 SNHLY and CDR2 FYNNEI. The CDR3 loop spans 15 amino acids. V shed 4 bases and J shed 2 bases, with 14 bases lying between them. CDR3 sequence (DNA): TGTGCCAGCAGTGTAACCGGGACACCCAACACTGAAGCTTTCTTT. Encoded protein: CASSVTGTPNTEAFF. The full variable domain, its missing parts supplied by reference TRBV2 and TRBJ1-1, is EPEVTQTPSHQVTQMGQEVILRCVPISNHLYFYWYRQILGQKVEFLVSFYNNEISEKSEIFDDQFSVERPDGSNFTLKIRSTKLEDSAMYFCASSVTGTPNTEAFFGQGTRLTVV.

The chain couples TRBV27 to TRBJ2-5; TRBD1 matches at 7 bases. The CDR3 consists of 16 residues. The V gene's germline CDR1 is MNHEY and CDR2 SMNVEV (reference sequence). After removal of 0 bases from V and 5 bases from J, the junction contained 9 bases not matched to a gene. CDR3 nucleotide sequence: TGTGCCAGCAGTTTATCGTGGGCAGGGGGTAGTGAGACCCAGTACTTC. Its protein product is CASSLSWAGGSETQYF.

This chain uses TRBV28 with TRBJ1-2; D is perhaps TRBD1 (6 bases). V was clipped by 1 base and J by 8 bases, with 20 bases between them. The CDR3 length is 16 residues. Germline CDR1 and CDR2: MDHEN and SYDVKM. The CDR3 DNA is TGTGCCAGCAGTTTATCGGGGGGGCAGGGCGGACGGGGCTACACCTTC. Protein product: CASSLSGGQGGRGYTF.

This chain connects TRBV4-2 to TRBJ2-1; D is undetermined. CDR1 is LGHNA, CDR2 YNFKEQ, per germline. V lost 2 bases and J 3 bases, leaving 17 bases between the germline ends. This CDR3 contains 17 residues. The CDR3 loop is CASSQRLVNLNYNEQFF. In DNA, the CDR3 is TGTGCCAGCAGCCAAAGACTGGTCAACTTAAACTACAATGAGCAGTTCTTC.

The chain combines TRBV6-5 with TRBJ2-1; 8 bases are shared with TRBD2. From germline, CDR1 is MNHEY and CDR2 SVGAGI. The CDR3 is 13 residues long. Trimming took 2 bases from V and 9 from J; bases not matched to a gene: 3. CDR3 DNA sequence: TGTGCCAGCAGTTACGCAACTAGCGGTGAGCAGTTCTTC. It specifies CASSYATSGEQFF.

This sequence joins TRBV3-1 (or the pseudogene TRBV3-2) and TRBJ1-2; 11 nucleotides agree with TRBD1. With V trimmed by 6 bases and J by 5 bases, 5 bases remained unmatched. Germline V gene data show CDR1 as LGHDT and CDR2 as YNNKEL (reference sequence). The CDR3 totals 14 residues. The CDR3 DNA sequence: TGTGCCAGCAGGGGGACAGGGGGAGGTTATGGCTACACCTTC. Translated, it gives CASRGTGGGYGYTF.

This sequence joins TRBV6-4 and TRBJ2-2; D unresolved. The germline V gene has CDR1 MRHNA and CDR2 SNTAGT. The CDR3 consists of 14 residues. Trimming left V 4 bases short and J 1 base short, with 7 bases between. In DNA, the CDR3 is TGTGCCAGCAGTGTCCAGCGGAACACCGGGGAGCTGTTTTTT. Protein: CASSVQRNTGELFF.

In its sample, this clone was seen a few times. The genes are TRBV30 and TRBJ1-2; a possible D gene is TRBD1 (5 bases). With 2 bases removed from V and 0 bases from J, the gap between germline ends came to 10 bases. The germline CDR1 and CDR2 sequences are GTSNPN and SVGIG (reference sequence). This CDR3 spans 14 amino acids. The CDR3 nucleotides are TGTGCCTGGAGTATGACAGTAACTAACTATGGCTACACCTTC. Its protein product is CAWSMTVTNYGYTF.

The chain is built from TRBV19 and TRBJ1-2, with TRBD1 matching 7 bases. CDR3 size: 13 residues. CDR1 is LNHDA, CDR2 SQIVND, per germline (reference sequence). With 10 bases clipped from V and 0 bases from J, the junction kept 5 bases outside the gene matches. The CDR3 is CATRGQTNYGYTF. Here the CDR3 DNA reads TGTGCCACCCGGGGACAGACTAACTATGGCTACACCTTC.

The chain carries TRBV27 and TRBJ2-7, with TRBD1 matching 9 bases. The CDR3 consists of 14 residues. From germline, CDR1 is MNHEY and CDR2 SMNVEV (reference sequence). V shed 3 bases, J shed 2 bases, and the junction held 2 bases outside the gene matches. The DNA for the CDR3 is TGTGCCAGCAGTTTGGGGACAGGGCCCTACGAGCAGTACTTC. It yields the protein CASSLGTGPYEQYF.

The rearrangement links TRBV27 to TRBJ2-7; D might be TRBD1 (6 bases). From germline, CDR1 is MNHEY and CDR2 SMNVEV (reference sequence). This CDR3 region has 17 residues. Trimming pared 2 bases from V and 8 bases from J, leaving 25 bases between. As DNA, the CDR3 is TGTGCCAGCAGTTTAATGGGAAGTGCAGGGGTTGGGTACAAGCAGTACTTC. Residues: CASSLMGSAGVGYKQYF.

CDR3 region: CASSEGVRALHF. CDR3 bases: TGTGCCAGCAGCGAGGGAGTTAGGGCCCTCCACTTT. V gene TRBV12-3 or TRBV12-4 combines with J gene TRBJ1-6; D not certain. This CDR3 comprises 12 residues. V gave up 6 bases and J gave up 14 bases, with 14 bases separating them.

This clone was detected once. The CDR3 DNA is TGTGCCAGCAGCGATGGGCTGAATCAGCCCCAGCATTTT. Translating gives CASSDGLNQPQHF. V gene TRBV7-9 combines with J gene TRBJ1-5, with D unresolved. CDR1 and CDR2 from the germline V gene are SEHNR and FQNEAQ (reference sequence). Trimming took off 5 bases at V and 4 bases at J, with 9 bases between the two ends. The CDR3 contains 13 residues.

V gene TRBV11-2 combines with J gene TRBJ2-5, with TRBD2 identical over 10 bases. CDR1 is SGHAT, CDR2 FQNNGV, per germline. The J segment lost 4 bases and the V segment lost 5 bases, leaving 7 bases of the junction unmatched. This CDR3 spans 15 amino acids. CDR3 sequence reads: CASSLRERGGETQYF. CDR3 sequence (DNA): TGTGCCAGCAGCCTACGAGAGCGGGGGGGAGAGACCCAGTACTTC. Filled out from reference TRBV11-2 and TRBJ2-5, the complete variable domain reads EAGVAQSPRYKIIEKRQSVAFWCNPISGHATLYWYQQILGQGPKLLIQFQNNGVVDDSQLPKDRFSAERLKGVDSTLKIQPAKLEDSAVYLCASSLRERGGETQYFGPGTRLLVL.

The chain links TRBV11-3 to TRBJ2-1; D is undetermined. The CDR3 consists of 12 residues. Germline V gene data show CDR1 as SGHNT and CDR2 as YENEEA. V gave up 6 bases and J gave up 8 bases, with 11 bases separating them. Written as DNA, the CDR3 is TGTGCCAGCAGTCCGCCTGGAGATGAGCAGTTCTTC. Residues: CASSPPGDEQFF.

This CDR3 reads CASSLNGGPTDTQYF. CDR3 sequence (DNA): TGCGCCAGCAGCTTGAATGGCGGGCCCACAGATACGCAGTATTTT. This chain joins TRBV5-1 and TRBJ2-3, with a weak D call TRBD2 (5 bases). CDR3 size: 15 residues. V lost 1 base to trimming and J lost 2 bases, with 11 bases between them. Per the germline V gene, CDR1 is SGHRS and CDR2 is YFSETQ.